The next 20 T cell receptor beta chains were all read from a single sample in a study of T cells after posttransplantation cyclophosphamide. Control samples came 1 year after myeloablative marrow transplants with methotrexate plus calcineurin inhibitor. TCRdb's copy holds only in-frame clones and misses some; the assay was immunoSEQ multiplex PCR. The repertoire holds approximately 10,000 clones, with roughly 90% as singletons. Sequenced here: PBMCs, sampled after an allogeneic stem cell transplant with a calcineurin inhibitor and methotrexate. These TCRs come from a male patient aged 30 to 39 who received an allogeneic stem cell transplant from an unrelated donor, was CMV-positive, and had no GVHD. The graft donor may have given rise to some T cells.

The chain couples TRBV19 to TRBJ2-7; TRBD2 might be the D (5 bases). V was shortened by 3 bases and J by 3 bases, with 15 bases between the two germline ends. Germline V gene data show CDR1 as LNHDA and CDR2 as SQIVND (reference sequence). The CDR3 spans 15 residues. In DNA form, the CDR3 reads TGTGCCAGTAGTATCAGGCTAGCAGCCTACTACGAGCAGTACTTC. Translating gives CASSIRLAAYYEQYF.

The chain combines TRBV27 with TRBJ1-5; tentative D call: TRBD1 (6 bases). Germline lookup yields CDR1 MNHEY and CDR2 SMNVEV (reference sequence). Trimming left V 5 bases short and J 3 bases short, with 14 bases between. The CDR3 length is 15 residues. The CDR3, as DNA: TGTGCCAGCAGTGAAAGGGGGGGCCACAATCAGCCCCAGCATTTT. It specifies CASSERGGHNQPQHF.

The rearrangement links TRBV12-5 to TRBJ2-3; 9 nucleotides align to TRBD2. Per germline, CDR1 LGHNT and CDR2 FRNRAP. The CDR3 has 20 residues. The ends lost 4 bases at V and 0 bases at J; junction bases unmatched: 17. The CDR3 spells CASGYSRQTSGRNSTDTQYF. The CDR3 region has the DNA TGTGCTAGTGGTTATAGCAGGCAGACTAGCGGACGAAATAGCACAGATACGCAGTATTTT.

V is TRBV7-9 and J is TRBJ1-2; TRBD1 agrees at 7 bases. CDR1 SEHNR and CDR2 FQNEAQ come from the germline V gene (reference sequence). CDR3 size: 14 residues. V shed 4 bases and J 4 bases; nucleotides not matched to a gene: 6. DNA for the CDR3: TGTGCCAGCAGCTACCGGGACAGCTCCTATGGCTACACCTTC. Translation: CASSYRDSSYGYTF.

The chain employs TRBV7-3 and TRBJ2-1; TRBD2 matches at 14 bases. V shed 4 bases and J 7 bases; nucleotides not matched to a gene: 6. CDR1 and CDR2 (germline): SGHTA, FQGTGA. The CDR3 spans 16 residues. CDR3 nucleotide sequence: TGTGCCAGCAGCTCTGGGACTAGCGGGAGATATAATGAGCAGTTCTTC. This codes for CASSSGTSGRYNEQFF.

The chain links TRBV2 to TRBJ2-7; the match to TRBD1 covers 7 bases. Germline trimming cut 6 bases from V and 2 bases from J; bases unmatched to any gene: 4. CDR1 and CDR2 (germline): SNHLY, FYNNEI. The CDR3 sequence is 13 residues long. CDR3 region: CASSGQVTYEQYV. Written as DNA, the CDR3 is TGTGCCAGCAGCGGACAGGTTACCTACGAGCAGTACGTC.

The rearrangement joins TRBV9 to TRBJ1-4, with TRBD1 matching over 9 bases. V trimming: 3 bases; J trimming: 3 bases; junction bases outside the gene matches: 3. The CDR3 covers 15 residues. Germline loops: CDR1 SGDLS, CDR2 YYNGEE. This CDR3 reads CASSERQGANEKLFF. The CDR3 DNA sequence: TGTGCCAGCAGCGAGCGACAGGGGGCTAATGAAAAACTGTTTTTT.

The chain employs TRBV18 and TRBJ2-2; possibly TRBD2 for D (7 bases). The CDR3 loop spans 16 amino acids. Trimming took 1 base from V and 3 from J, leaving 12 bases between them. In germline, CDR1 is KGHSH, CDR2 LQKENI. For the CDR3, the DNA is TGTGCCAGCTCACCACTCCAGGGGAGGGACACCGGGGAGCTGTTTTTT. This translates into CASSPLQGRDTGELFF. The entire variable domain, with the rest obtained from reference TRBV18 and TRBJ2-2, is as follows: NAGVMQNPRHLVRRRGQEARLRCSPMKGHSHVYWYRQLPEEGLKFMVYLQKENIIDESGMPKERFSAEFPKEGPSILRIQQVVRGDSAAYFCASSPLQGRDTGELFFGEGSRLTVL.

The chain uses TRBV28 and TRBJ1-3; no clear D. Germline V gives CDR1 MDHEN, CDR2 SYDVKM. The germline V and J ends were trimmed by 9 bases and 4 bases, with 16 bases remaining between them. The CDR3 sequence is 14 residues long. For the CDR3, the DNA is TGTGCCAGTTCAACCTTGCCTGCGGGAAACACCATATATTTT. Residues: CASSTLPAGNTIYF.

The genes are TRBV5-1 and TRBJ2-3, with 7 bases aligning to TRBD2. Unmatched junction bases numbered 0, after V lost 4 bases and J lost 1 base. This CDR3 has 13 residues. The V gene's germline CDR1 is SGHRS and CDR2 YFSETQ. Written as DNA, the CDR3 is TGCGCCAGCAGCGCGGGGGGCACAGATACGCAGTATTTT. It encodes CASSAGGTDTQYF.

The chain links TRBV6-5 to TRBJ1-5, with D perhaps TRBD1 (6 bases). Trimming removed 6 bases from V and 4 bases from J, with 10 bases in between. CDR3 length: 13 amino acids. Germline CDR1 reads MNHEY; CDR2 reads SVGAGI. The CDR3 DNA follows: TGTGCCAGCAGACAGGGAACGAATCAGCCCCAGCATTTT. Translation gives CASRQGTNQPQHF.

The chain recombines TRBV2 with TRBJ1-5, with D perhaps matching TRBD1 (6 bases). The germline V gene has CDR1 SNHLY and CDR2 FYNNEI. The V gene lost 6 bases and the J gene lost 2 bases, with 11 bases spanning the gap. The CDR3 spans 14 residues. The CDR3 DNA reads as TGTGCCAGCAGCAGACAGGTGGGCAATCAGCCCCAGCATTTT. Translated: CASSRQVGNQPQHF.

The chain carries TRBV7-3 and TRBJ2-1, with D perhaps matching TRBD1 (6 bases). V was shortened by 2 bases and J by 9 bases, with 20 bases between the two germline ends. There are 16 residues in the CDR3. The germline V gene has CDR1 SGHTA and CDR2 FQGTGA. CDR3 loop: CASSLVRQQGKGEQFF. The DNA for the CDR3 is TGTGCCAGCAGCTTAGTTCGGCAACAGGGCAAAGGTGAGCAGTTCTTC.

CDR3 DNA sequence: TGTGCCAGCAGCGCGGGACAGGCCGACTATGGCTACACCTTC. Its translation: CASSAGQADYGYTF. The chain combines TRBV5-4 with TRBJ1-2, with 8 bases lining up with TRBD1. V shed 4 bases, J shed 3 bases, and the junction held 5 bases outside the gene matches. CDR3 size: 14 residues. Per germline, CDR1 SGHNT and CDR2 YYREEE (reference sequence).

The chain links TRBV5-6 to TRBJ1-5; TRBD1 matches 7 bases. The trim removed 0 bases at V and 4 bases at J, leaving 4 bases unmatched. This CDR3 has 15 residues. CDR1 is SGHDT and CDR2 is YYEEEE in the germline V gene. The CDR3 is CASSLGQGVNQPQHF. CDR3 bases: TGTGCCAGCAGCTTGGGCCAGGGGGTGAATCAGCCCCAGCATTTT.

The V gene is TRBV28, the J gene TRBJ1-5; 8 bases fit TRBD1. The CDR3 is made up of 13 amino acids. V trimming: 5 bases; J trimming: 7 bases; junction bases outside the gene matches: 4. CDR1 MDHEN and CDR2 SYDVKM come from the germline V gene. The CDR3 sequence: CASSPDRVQPQHF. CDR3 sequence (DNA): TGTGCCAGCAGTCCGGACAGGGTACAGCCCCAGCATTTT.

CDR3 amino acids: CASSSPTGGREKLFF. The DNA of the CDR3 is TGTGCCAGCAGTTCCCCGACAGGGGGCCGGGAAAAACTGTTTTTT. The chain combines TRBV28 with TRBJ1-4; 10 bases are a match to TRBD1. The CDR3 spans 15 residues. After removal of 4 bases from V and 8 bases from J, the junction contained 7 bases not matched to a gene. Germline CDR1 and CDR2: MDHEN and SYDVKM.

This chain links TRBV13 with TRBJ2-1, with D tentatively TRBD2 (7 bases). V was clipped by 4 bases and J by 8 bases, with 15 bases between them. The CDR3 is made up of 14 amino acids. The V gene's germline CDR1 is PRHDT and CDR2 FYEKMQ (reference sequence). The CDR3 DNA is TGTGCCAGCAGCTATGGTTCGGGGGGCGATGAGCAGTTCTTC. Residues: CASSYGSGGDEQFF.

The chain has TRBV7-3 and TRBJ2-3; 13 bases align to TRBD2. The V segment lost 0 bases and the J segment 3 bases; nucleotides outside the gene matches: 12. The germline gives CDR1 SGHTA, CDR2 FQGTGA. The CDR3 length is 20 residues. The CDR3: CASSLTATGTSGIHTDTQYF. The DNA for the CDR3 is TGTGCCAGCAGCTTAACGGCTACCGGGACTAGCGGGATACATACAGATACGCAGTATTTT.

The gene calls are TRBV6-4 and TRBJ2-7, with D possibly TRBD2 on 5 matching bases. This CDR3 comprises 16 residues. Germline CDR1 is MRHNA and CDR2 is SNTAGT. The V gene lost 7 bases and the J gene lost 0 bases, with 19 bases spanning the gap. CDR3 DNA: TGTGCCAGCATCATCATGCGGGCTCTCACCTCCTACGAGCAGTACGTC. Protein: CASIIMRALTSYEQYV.